These 13 T cell receptor beta chains came from one sample sequenced in a study of PD-L1 blockade in urothelial cancer. This table comes from immunoSEQ multiplex PCR, and its TCRdb copy is limited to in-frame clones, with some not included. This sample has about 76,000 clones; about 90% occur once, and the top ten carry 4.5% to 5%. Specified time point: pretreatment peripheral blood. The sample was PBMCs, taken around atezolizumab (anti-PD-L1) treatment. The receptors were sampled from a man between 65 and 85 years old with urothelial cancer.

This rearrangement joins TRBV4-1 to TRBJ2-3, with 9 nucleotides matching TRBD2. V trimming: 1 base; J trimming: 3 bases; junction bases outside the gene matches: 2. This CDR3 has 15 amino acids. Germline CDR1 reads MGHRA; CDR2 reads YSYEKL. DNA for the CDR3: TGCGCCAGCAGCCAAGGGACTAGCGCAACAGATACGCAGTATTTT. Its translation: CASSQGTSATDTQYF.

V gene TRBV28 combines with J gene TRBJ1-4; 7 bases fit TRBD1. The CDR3 sequence is 15 residues long. The germline CDR1 and CDR2 sequences are MDHEN and SYDVKM. V shed 5 bases, J shed 7 bases, and the junction held 10 bases outside the gene matches. CDR3 amino acids: CASSPGGMVGEKLFF. In DNA form, the CDR3 reads TGTGCCAGCAGTCCAGGGGGGATGGTCGGTGAAAAACTGTTTTTT.

The chain is built from TRBV7-3 and TRBJ2-3; 10 bases agree with TRBD2. Per germline, CDR1 SGHTA and CDR2 FQGTGA. Trimming took 3 bases from V and 4 from J; bases not matched to a gene: 10. This CDR3 region has 17 residues. The CDR3 DNA reads as TGTGCCAGCAGCTTCAAGGGTCTAGCGGGAGCCGCAGATACGCAGTATTTT. Translated, it gives CASSFKGLAGAADTQYF.

The V call is TRBV7-9, the J call TRBJ2-3, with 8 bases that match TRBD2. Looked up from germline, CDR1 is SEHNR and CDR2 is FQNEAQ (reference sequence). J gave up 6 bases and V 5 bases, and 13 bases lay outside the gene matches. The CDR3 runs to 16 residues. Here the CDR3 DNA reads TGTGCCAGCAGCCCGGCGGTAGCGGGGAGGAGGGATACGCAGTATTTT. Translated: CASSPAVAGRRDTQYF. Full variable domain (missing parts from reference TRBV7-9 and TRBJ2-3): DTGVSQNPRHKITKRGQNVTFRCDPISEHNRLYWYRQTLGQGPEFLTYFQNEAQLEKSRLLSDRFSAERPKGSFSTLEIQRTEQGDSAMYLCASSPAVAGRRDTQYFGPGTRLTVL.

The chain joins TRBV28 to TRBJ1-2; 9 nucleotides match TRBD1. The CDR3 has 14 amino acids. The V gene's germline CDR1 is MDHEN and CDR2 SYDVKM. V was pared by 5 bases and J by 2 bases, with 3 bases of the junction left unmatched. The CDR3 DNA is TGTGCCAGCAGTAAAGGACAGGGGAACTATGGCTACACCTTC. Translated: CASSKGQGNYGYTF.

This chain links TRBV21-1 with TRBJ2-7; the D segment call TRBD2 is taken from the table without a DNA check. TRBV21-1 is termed a pseudogene. CDR3 length: 20 residues. The CDR3 sequence: CASSKEGGTSGRSGVHEQYF. The CDR3 coding sequence is TGTGCCAGCAGCAAAGAGGGTGGGACTAGCGGGAGATCCGGGGTTCACGAGCAGTACTTC.

The chain has TRBV29-1 and TRBJ2-1; 8 nucleotides agree with TRBD2. Trimming removed 3 bases from V and 7 bases from J; junction bases left unmatched: 14. The germline gives CDR1 SQVTM, CDR2 ANQGSEA. The CDR3 consists of 16 residues. CDR3 in amino acids: CSVEIDGRTSLNEQFF. The CDR3, as DNA: TGCAGCGTTGAGATTGACGGTAGGACTAGCCTTAATGAGCAGTTCTTC.

The chain couples TRBV7-9 to TRBJ2-2, with D possibly being TRBD2 (6 bases). Trimming pared 0 bases from V and 4 bases from J, leaving 9 bases between. CDR1 and CDR2 from the germline V gene are SEHNR and FQNEAQ (reference sequence). There are 15 residues in the CDR3. The CDR3 spells CASSLAGGGTGELFF. The CDR3 region has the DNA TGTGCCAGCAGCTTAGCGGGAGGTGGCACCGGGGAGCTGTTTTTT. Using reference TRBV7-9 and TRBJ2-2 for the parts outside the CDR3, the full variable domain is DTGVSQNPRHKITKRGQNVTFRCDPISEHNRLYWYRQTLGQGPEFLTYFQNEAQLEKSRLLSDRFSAERPKGSFSTLEIQRTEQGDSAMYLCASSLAGGGTGELFFGEGSRLTVL.

The chain is built from TRBV27 and TRBJ1-2, with 7 bases matching TRBD1. CDR1 is MNHEY, CDR2 SMNVEV, per germline (reference sequence). The CDR3 sequence is 15 residues long. V shed 5 bases, J shed 8 bases, and the junction held 14 bases outside the gene matches. The CDR3 region has the DNA TGTGCCAGCAGTGCAGGGTTCGAGGGGGCGCGAGGCTACACCTTC. Its translation: CASSAGFEGARGYTF.

DNA for the CDR3: TGTGCCAGCAGCTTAACGGCAGGGGGAAGCTATGGCTACACCTTC. As protein: CASSLTAGGSYGYTF. The chain employs TRBV7-3 and TRBJ1-2; TRBD1 aligns across 7 bases. The CDR3 has 15 amino acids. CDR1 SGHTA and CDR2 FQGTGA come from the germline V gene. The V and J ends lost 0 bases and 4 bases, in that order; junction bases with no gene match: 5.

The rearrangement joins TRBV6-5 to TRBJ2-1; a possible D gene is TRBD2 (5 bases). Trimming shortened V by 0 bases and J by 3 bases, and 12 bases separated the two germline ends. Per the germline V gene, CDR1 is MNHEY and CDR2 is SVGAGI. This CDR3 has 16 amino acids. The CDR3 DNA sequence: TGTGCCAGCAGTTACTCGGGGAGCTTACTCTACAATGAGCAGTTCTTC. Its protein is CASSYSGSLLYNEQFF.

The chain uses TRBV11-2 and TRBJ1-1, with 8 bases matching TRBD1. The CDR3 consists of 16 residues. The trim removed 2 bases at V and 1 base at J, leaving 6 bases unmatched. CDR1 SGHAT and CDR2 FQNNGV come from the germline V gene. CDR3 sequence: CASSLKQGVRNTEAFF. The CDR3, as DNA: TGTGCCAGCAGCTTAAAACAGGGGGTTAGGAACACTGAAGCTTTCTTT.

The genes are TRBV5-1 and TRBJ2-5, with 12 bases identical to TRBD1. The CDR3 has 20 amino acids. The V and J ends lost 4 bases and 4 bases, in that order; junction bases with no gene match: 20. Germline loops: CDR1 SGHRS, CDR2 YFSETQ. This CDR3 is CASSAGTGGSVLAGPETQYF. Here the CDR3 DNA reads TGCGCCAGCAGCGCCGGGACAGGGGGCTCGGTACTAGCGGGACCAGAGACCCAGTACTTC.